Listed below are T cell receptor beta chains from one sample, sequenced in a study of blood T cell repertoires in COVID-19. TCRdb's table, derived via immunoSEQ multiplex PCR, lists solely in-frame clones and lacks some. The profile covers some 170,000 clones, with about 87% appearing a single time and around 12% taken by the ten largest. The material sequenced was peripheral blood. The receptors stem from a woman in her 70s with COVID-19, enrolled during active disease. CDR3s include the opening cysteine and the closing phenylalanine or tryptophan. Each record gives: J gene, D gene, clone size, V gene, CDR3 DNA, CDR3 protein. The D gene is left open where the match is weak. Clone size, where shown, is once, few, many, or a class for clones that have expanded.

TRBJ2-1	-	-	TRBV12-2	TGTGCAAGTCGCTTGGGGCTAGTGGGAGAGCAGTTCTTC	CASRLGLVGEQFF
TRBJ2-2	-	-	TRBV5-1	TGCGCCAGCAGCCGAACAGGGTACACCGGGGAGCTGTTTTTT	CASSRTGYTGELFF
TRBJ1-1	-	few	TRBV6-2/TRBV6-3	TGTGCCAGCAGCCGGACAGCCGAAGCTTTCTTT	CASSRTAEAFF
TRBJ1-1	-	-	TRBV7-9	TGTGCCAGCAGGCTGTATTCCTCGGACAGTAAGAACACTGAAGCTTTCTTT	CASRLYSSDSKNTEAFF
TRBJ1-1	-	-	TRBV19	TGTGCCAGTAGTATTGCCAGGGGAATGAACACTGAAGCTTTCTTT	CASSIARGMNTEAFF
TRBJ2-7	-	-	TRBV10-3	TGTGCCATCAGTGAGGTGTTTAGTGGCTACGAGCAGTACTTC	CAISEVFSGYEQYF
TRBJ1-5	-	-	TRBV3-1/TRBV3-2	TGTGCCAGCAGCCAAGGGACACCGGGGGATCAGCCCCAGCATTTT	CASSQGTPGDQPQHF
TRBJ2-7	-	-	TRBV11-3	TGTGCCAGCAGCTTATATTCGCAGGATTCCTACGAGCAGTACTTC	CASSLYSQDSYEQYF
TRBJ2-7	TRBD2	few	TRBV19	TGTGCCAGTAGTATTTTTCCGGGCCCGGGACTAGCGGGGCCCTACGAGCAGTACTTC	CASSIFPGPGLAGPYEQYF
TRBJ2-1	TRBD2	-	TRBV18	TGTGCCAGCTCACAGGGACTAGCGGGAGCCAATGAGCAGTTCTTC	CASSQGLAGANEQFF
TRBJ2-5	TRBD1	-	TRBV30	TGTGCCTGGAGTCCATGGACAGGAAGGAAGACCCAGTACTTC	CAWSPWTGRKTQYF
TRBJ2-3	-	-	TRBV7-2	TGTGCCAGCAGCCTACTTTTTAGCACAGATACGCAGTATTTT	CASSLLFSTDTQYF
TRBJ2-7	TRBD1	once	TRBV7-8	TGTGCCAGCAGCTTAGCCGGGACAGGGTCAACTGGGGAGCAGTACTTC	CASSLAGTGSTGEQYF
TRBJ2-7	-	-	TRBV19	TGTGCCAGTAGCCTACAGGGCCCCCCCTACGAGCAGTACTTC	CASSLQGPPYEQYF
TRBJ1-1	-	-	TRBV5-1	TGCGCCAGCAGCTTCCGGGGGGATGTTGAAGCTTTCTTT	CASSFRGDVEAFF
TRBJ2-3	-	-	TRBV2	TGTGCCAGCAGTGATTGGGCAGGTCCGGATACGCAGTATTTT	CASSDWAGPDTQYF
TRBJ2-5	TRBD1	-	TRBV24-1	TGTGCCACCAGTGATTTGTTGGGAGACAGGGGGCAAGAGACCCAGTACTTC	CATSDLLGDRGQETQYF
TRBJ2-7	-	-	TRBV6-5	TGTGCCAGCAGTTACTCGTATAACAGGGCTGAATACGAGCAGTACTTC	CASSYSYNRAEYEQYF
TRBJ1-5	TRBD1	-	TRBV7-2	TGTGCCAGCAGCTTAGCCGGGACAGGGGTGGGGCAGCCCCAGCATTTT	CASSLAGTGVGQPQHF
TRBJ2-3	-	-	TRBV3-1/TRBV3-2	TGTGCCAGCAGCCAAGTAAGGGGCGCGATAGATACGCAGTATTTT	CASSQVRGAIDTQYF
TRBJ2-7	TRBD1	-	TRBV5-1	TGCGCCAGCAGCTTGGCCCCCGGGACAGGGAACGGGGACAAGTACTTC	CASSLAPGTGNGDKYF
TRBJ2-5	TRBD2	-	TRBV29-1	TGCAGCGTTATAAGCGGGAGTTTAGAGACCCAGTACTTC	CSVISGSLETQYF
TRBJ1-5	TRBD1	-	TRBV18	TGTGCCAGCTCACTAAACAGGGGGCGCGCGAGCAATCAGCCCCAGCATTTT	CASSLNRGRASNQPQHF
TRBJ2-7	TRBD2	-	TRBV20-1	TGCAGTGCTAGTAACATAGCGGGAGTTGACGGCTACGAGCAGTACTTC	CSASNIAGVDGYEQYF
TRBJ1-2	TRBD1	few	TRBV7-8	TGTGCCAGCAGCCAAGGCGGACAGGGGGATGGCTACACCTTC	CASSQGGQGDGYTF
TRBJ2-6	TRBD1	-	TRBV6-4	TGTGCCAGCAAAACAGGGGCCGGGGCCAACGTCCTGACTTTC	CASKTGAGANVLTF
TRBJ2-7	-	-	TRBV20-1	TGCAGTGCTAGTTCAAGGCCAGTGGTGCGGTACGAGCAGTACTTC	CSASSRPVVRYEQYF
TRBJ1-6	-	-	TRBV6-4	TGTGCCAGCAGTGGGGGGGGACCCCTCCACTTT	CASSGGGPLHF
TRBJ2-1	TRBD2	-	TRBV4-1	TGCGCCAGCAGCCGAGGGACTAGCGGGAGCCGGGGGGTCTACAATGAGCAGTTCTTC	CASSRGTSGSRGVYNEQFF
TRBJ2-3	TRBD1	-	TRBV30	TGTGCCTGGCAGACCGGGACAGGGATGGGCACAGATACGCAGTATTTT	CAWQTGTGMGTDTQYF
TRBJ1-2	-	once	TRBV29-1	TGCAGCGTCGATACGACAGGAATTAACTATGGCTACACCTTC	CSVDTTGINYGYTF
TRBJ1-2	-	-	TRBV12-3/TRBV12-4	TGTGCCAGCACCTACAGGGCCTGGTATGGCTACACCTTC	CASTYRAWYGYTF
TRBJ1-2	-	once	TRBV4-1	TGCGCCAGCAGCCAACCTATTAACAGTGGCTACACCTTC	CASSQPINSGYTF
TRBJ1-1	-	-	TRBV6-5	TGTGCCAGCAATTTAAACAGGGTAGACACTGAAGCTTTCTTT	CASNLNRVDTEAFF
TRBJ1-5	TRBD1	-	TRBV10-3	TGTGCCATCAGTGGGGAGGGGACAGGGAGGGATCAGCCCCAGCATTTT	CAISGEGTGRDQPQHF
TRBJ1-3	TRBD1	-	TRBV6-6	TGTGCCAGCAGACCCGACAGACAGGGATCTGGAAACACCATATATTTT	CASRPDRQGSGNTIYF
TRBJ2-7	-	-	TRBV20-1	TGCAGTGCTAGTATAGGGGATCCGAAACACGAGCAGTACTTC	CSASIGDPKHEQYF
TRBJ1-5	TRBD1	-	TRBV27	TGTGCCAGCAGCTCCGGGACAGGGATCAATCAGCCCCAGCATTTT	CASSSGTGINQPQHF
TRBJ2-5	-	-	TRBV5-4	TGTGCCAGCAGCTTGGGCACAGTTCAGATTGAGACCCAGTACTTC	CASSLGTVQIETQYF
TRBJ1-4	-	few	TRBV29-1	TGCAGCGTGCGGAGTGCAACTAATGAAAAACTGTTTTTT	CSVRSATNEKLFF
TRBJ1-2	TRBD1	-	TRBV24-1	TGTGCCACCAGTGACCCTGGGACAGCTAACTATGGCTACACCTTC	CATSDPGTANYGYTF
TRBJ1-6	-	-	TRBV27	TGTGCCAGCAGAGCCCCGGCCCTCCACTTT	CASRAPALHF